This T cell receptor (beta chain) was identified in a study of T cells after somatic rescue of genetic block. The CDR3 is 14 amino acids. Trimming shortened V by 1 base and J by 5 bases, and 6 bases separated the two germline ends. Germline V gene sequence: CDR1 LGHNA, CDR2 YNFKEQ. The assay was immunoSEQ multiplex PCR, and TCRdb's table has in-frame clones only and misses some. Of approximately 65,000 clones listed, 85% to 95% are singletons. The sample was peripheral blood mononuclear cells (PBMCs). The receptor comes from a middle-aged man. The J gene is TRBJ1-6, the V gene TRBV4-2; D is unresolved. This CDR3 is CASSQGGDNSPLHF. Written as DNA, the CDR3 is TGTGCCAGCAGCCAAGGTGGGGATAATTCACCCCTCCACTTT.